This TCR beta chain was found in a study of CD8+ T cells in alopecia areata. Findings and caveats of the study: Mice showed clearer TCR sharing than patients did, a gap that was possibly HLA-related. Affected scalp, especially in alopecia totalis/universalis, had a higher clonality than normal scalp did.

PBMC-derived CD4+ and CD8+ T cells were sorted. This CDR3 has 14 residues. In germline, CDR1 is MDHEN, CDR2 SYDVKM. The J segment lost 9 bases and the V segment lost 2 bases, leaving 7 bases of the junction unmatched. A remark on this clone: Antigen: not known.

Extracted from the samples, RNA was reverse transcribed into cDNA to serve as the sequencing template. Sequenced by immunoSEQ multiplex PCR; TCRdb stores in-frame clones only, minus some. The sample lists around 150,000 clones; less than 65% were seen once. The sequence was collected from a human donor in good health. The sample consisted of CD8+ T cells sorted from blood. The V gene is TRBV28, the J gene TRBJ2-7, with TRBD1 identical over 10 bases. The CDR3 coding sequence is TGTGCCAGCAGTTTACCACGACAGGGGGCTGTGCAGTACTTC. This codes for CASSLPRQGAVQYF.